This T cell receptor (beta chain) was profiled in a study of T cell responses to AZD1222 COVID-19 vaccine. General study results and limits: Scientists sampled the repertoires only once the peak T cell response had passed. Nearly half of spike-specific TCRs reportedly target variant regions that are unmutated in the B.1.351 and B.1.1.7 variants. Clonal diversity may have been underestimated in mostly white British donors. Seropositivity was recorded at baseline in only a handful of AZD1222 recipients.

Libraries were prepared by immunoSEQ multiplex PCR; TCRdb keeps only in-frame clonotypes and omits some of them. The sample yields roughly 100,000 clones, about 89% seen once. The table lists this clone with a count of one. Antigen unknown. There are 17 residues in the CDR3. The germline CDR1 and CDR2 sequences are SGHTA and FQGTGA. After removal of 5 bases from V and 0 bases from J, the junction contained 6 bases not matched to a gene. The gene calls are TRBV7-3 and TRBJ2-1; 11 bases line up with TRBD2. This clonotype was obtained from an adult who received the MenACWY meningococcal vaccine as a control. The sequences come from peripheral blood, collected 28 days after the second dose of the MenACWY control vaccine. The CDR3 DNA follows: TGTGCCAGCAGCGCGTCTAGCGGGGGGTCCTCCTACAATGAGCAGTTCTTC. This encodes CASSASSGGSSYNEQFF.